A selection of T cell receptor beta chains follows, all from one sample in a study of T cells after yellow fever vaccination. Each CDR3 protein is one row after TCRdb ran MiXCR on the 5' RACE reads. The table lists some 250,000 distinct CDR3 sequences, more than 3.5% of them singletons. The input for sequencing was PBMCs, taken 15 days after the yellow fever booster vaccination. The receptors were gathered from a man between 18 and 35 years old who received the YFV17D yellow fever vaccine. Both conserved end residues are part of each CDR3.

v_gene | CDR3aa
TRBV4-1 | CASSLLSRPGANVLTF
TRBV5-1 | CASSSEGADTQYF
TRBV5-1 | CASSLALGQGSAYNSPLHF
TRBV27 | CASSRDRAGGELFF
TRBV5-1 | CASSPGLADTQYF
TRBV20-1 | CSAYLRGPASTQYF
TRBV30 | CAFTGGSNQPQHF
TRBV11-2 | CASSLVVGGATDTQYF
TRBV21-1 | CASSIGTGKRYYEQYF
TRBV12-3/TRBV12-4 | CASSFQGNYGYTF
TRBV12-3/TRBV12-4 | CASCLGGAGDTQYF
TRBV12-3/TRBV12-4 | CASTSTGGLLDEQYF
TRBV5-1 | CASSRGTSPRFYNEQFF
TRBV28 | CASSSGRQGVLVKLFF
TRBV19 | CASSIRNVGVINQPQHF
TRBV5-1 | CASSWGDSGTQYF
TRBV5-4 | CASSTDRGREQYF
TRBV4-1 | CASSRGTGKYF
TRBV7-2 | CASSFGSRETQYF
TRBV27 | CASSSNRGVNQPQHF
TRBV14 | CASSPTGTTGELFF
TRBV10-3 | CAISERNEREKLFF
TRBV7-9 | CASSPQGPTDTQYF
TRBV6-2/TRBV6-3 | CASRTLRRQGAYTGELFF
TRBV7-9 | CASSPDGKNIQYF
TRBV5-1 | CASSSVSSYEQYF
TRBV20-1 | CSARAPSAGGTEAFF
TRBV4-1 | CASSQGRGSDQPQHF
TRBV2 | CASSETYIQAGELFF
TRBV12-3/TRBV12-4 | CASSLGLAGGLDEQFF
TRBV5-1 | CASNDGTSGYNEQFF
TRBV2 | CASRLRGGNSPLHF
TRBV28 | CASRGETSGSYEQYF
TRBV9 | CASSARTSYNEQFF
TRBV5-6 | CASSLTGRGSDTQYF
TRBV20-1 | CSAHASAGSYNEQFF
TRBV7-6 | CASSSYSNEQFF
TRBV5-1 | CASSFSQGASGYTF
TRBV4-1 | CASSQDIGDEKLFF
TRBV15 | CATSPTPGAGYDEQYF
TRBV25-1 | CASKGSWNEKLFF
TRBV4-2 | CASSLGGRSTDTQYF
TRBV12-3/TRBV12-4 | CASRPGQGGEQYF
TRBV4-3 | CASRDSFNSPLHF
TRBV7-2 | CASSQWGTGELFF
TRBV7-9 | CASSPGGGIGYGYTF
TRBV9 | CASSPREGDGEKLFF
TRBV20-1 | CSASQETQYF
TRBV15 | CATSRGSGTGAPPLHF
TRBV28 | CASTSPGSSYGYTF
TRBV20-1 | CSAPLSGAGYTF
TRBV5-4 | CASRPTGSRTGELFF
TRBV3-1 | CASSPTGSYEQYF
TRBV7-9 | CASSSTFPQRNYGYTF
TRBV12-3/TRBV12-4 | CASSLKSIEYF
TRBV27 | CASSLYQGAEYTF
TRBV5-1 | CASSALSGANVLTF